This entry is about one TCR beta chain. Its target is unknown. CDR3 size: 14 residues. Germline CDR1 reads MNHNY; CDR2 reads SVGAGI (reference sequence). The germline V and J ends were trimmed by 3 bases and 7 bases, with 12 bases remaining between them. The source of the sample is a study of shared clonotypes between healthy human individuals. Study-wide results and caveats: Shared clonotypes: roughly 4.5% naive CD4, roughly 3.5% naive CD8, over 2% memory CD4, 0.4% memory CD8. Generation probabilities were higher for clonotypes shared across all four sorted-subset donors than for unshared ones.

Sequencing used immunoSEQ multiplex PCR; TCRdb keeps in-frame clones, though not all of them. The sample records 2,500,000 or so clones, about 90% being singletons. This TCR was recovered from a man between 18 and 29 years old in good health. Some clones in this sample may be carry-over from other donors' samples. The V and J genes are TRBV6-6 and TRBJ1-4, with no clear D. Sequenced sample: naive CD4+ T cells from PBMCs. Subset indicated: CD45RA+ positively selected. The CDR3, as DNA: TGTGCCAGCAGTTATGGGGTCTCCCGTGAAAAACTGTTTTTT. Encoded protein: CASSYGVSREKLFF.